This paragraph covers one TCR beta chain sequence. Its target is unknown. CDR1 is DFQATT and CDR2 is SNEGSKA in the germline V gene (reference sequence). Trimming took off 6 bases at V and 4 bases at J, with 22 bases between the two ends. The CDR3 has 15 amino acids. The sample comes from a study of CD8 T cells in Susac syndrome. Across the whole study: The Susac syndrome patients that were sequenced included 5 or 6 with active disease and under ten in remission. Patients with Susac syndrome were therapy-naive, on corticosteroids, or on intravenous immunoglobulin alone at blood draw. Study outcomes and limitations: In Susac patients, clonal expansion was not detected in CD4+ cells.

Reverse transcription of about 0.45 to 1 ug RNA was performed with random hexamers. MiXCR, applied by TCRdb to the immunoSEQ multiplex PCR reads, yields one record per CDR3 protein. The table includes tens of thousands of distinct CDR3 sequences, roughly 94% detected once. The source is a human donor with Susac syndrome. The gene calls are TRBV20-1 and TRBJ2-7; no reliable D call. The material sequenced was CD4+ T cells from PBMCs. CDR3 in DNA: TGCAGTGCCGAACCCCTCCAGCGACACTCATACGAGCAGTACTTC. It specifies CSAEPLQRHSYEQYF.